The clone carrying this T cell receptor (beta chain) has a handful of counts. This entry comes from a study of regulatory T cells in long-lasting Graves disease. In building TCR beta libraries, iRepertoire HTBI primers were used together with Arm-PCR of CDR3 regions. In TCRdb, the multiplex PCR reads were re-called with MiXCR into one record per CDR3 protein. There are more than 650,000 distinct CDR3 sequences in the sample; approximately 29% occur only once, and around 42% lies in the top ten. Time point described: persistent/refractory GD, antithyroid drugs over 5 years with positive TRAb. PBMC RNA was the source of the TCR library. Peripheral blood, around 9 milliliters of it, was drawn into EDTA tubes. CDR1 is SGHRS and CDR2 is YFSETQ in the germline V gene. V lost 0 bases and J 5 bases, leaving 14 bases between the germline ends. There are 15 residues in the CDR3.

This specimen consisted of peripheral blood mononuclear cells (PBMCs), obtained when the disease was refractory, from a patient treated with antithyroid drugs. The source of this sequence is a female donor with Graves disease. The rearrangement uses TRBV5-1 and TRBJ1-1, with D possibly being TRBD1 (5 bases). In DNA, the CDR3 is TGCGCCAGCAGCTTGGCCGTCGCAGGGACGACTGAAGCTTTCTTT. It translates to CASSLAVAGTTEAFF.